This T cell receptor (beta chain) appears in the sequencing data of a study of PD-1 blockade in classical Hodgkin lymphoma. This CDR3 comprises 15 residues. Germline-derived CDR1 and CDR2 are SGHRS and YFSETQ. V gave up 0 bases and J gave up 4 bases; unmatched junction bases: 0. In every patient, relapse followed autologous stem cell transplantation, while exposure to brentuximab vedotin differed. Study-level points and caveats: The diversity seen at baseline in complete responders resembled that of newly diagnosed patients. Newly diagnosed patients reportedly had lower baseline TCR diversity than healthy donors. The study found that TCR diversity rose significantly by C4D1 in CD4+ but not CD8+ cells.

Comments on this clone: Its specificity is unknown.

The table came from immunoSEQ multiplex PCR; TCRdb's copy has only in-frame clones and leaves some out. The sample holds 10,000 or so clones, roughly 80% seen once. The clonotype was recovered from a human donor with classical Hodgkin lymphoma. The V gene is TRBV5-1, the J gene TRBJ2-1; 11 bases fit TRBD2. Sequenced here: peripheral blood mononuclear cells (PBMCs), sampled before the second cycle of nivolumab. CDR3 protein: CASSLGLAGYNEQFF. The CDR3 region has the DNA TGCGCCAGCAGCTTGGGACTAGCGGGGTACAATGAGCAGTTCTTC.